The following is a T cell receptor beta chain sequence with its context. The sample belongs to a study of blood T cell repertoires in COVID-19. Assay: immunoSEQ multiplex PCR; the TCRdb copy retains only in-frame clones and omits some. The data show about 120,000 clones, 80% to 90% seen once. The germline CDR1 and CDR2 sequences are ENHRY and SYGVKD. Trimming removed 10 bases from V and 0 bases from J, with 16 bases in between. The CDR3 length is 15 residues. The receptor was isolated from a woman between 45 and 65 years old with acute or convalescent COVID-19. Sequencing was performed on peripheral blood. The V and J genes are TRBV10-3 and TRBJ1-5; D is unclear. The CDR3 protein is CATSVGQDSNQPQHF. CDR3 bases: TGTGCCACCTCGGTGGGTCAGGATAGCAATCAGCCCCAGCATTTT.